Below, one TCR beta chain is given with its context. Its specificity is not known. The data belong to a study of T cells in localized non-small cell lung cancer. Study results and limitations: Within adjacent lung there appeared a median approximately 60 of the top 100 tumor clones. Longer overall survival was associated with a higher density of T cells in the blood.

TCRdb keeps only in-frame clones here, not all; method: immunoSEQ multiplex PCR. Of roughly 26,000 clones listed, more than 85% were seen once; the top ten hold around an eighth. CDR3 length equals 13 residues. CDR1 is LNHDA, CDR2 SQIVND, per germline (reference sequence). The ends were cut back, 7 bases at V and 2 bases at J, with 8 bases in the middle. The chain has TRBV19 and TRBJ1-4, with D tentatively TRBD1 (5 bases). The TCR comes from a female donor older than 55 with stage II squamous cell lung carcinoma. The sample in question was peripheral blood, obtained before any cancer treatment. The CDR3 reads CASNGGTNEKLFF. The CDR3 DNA follows: TGTGCCAGTAACGGGGGGACTAATGAAAAACTGTTTTTT.